This T cell receptor (beta chain) was recorded in a study of T cell repertoires in cytomegalovirus infection. Overall study context: Public TCR beta signatures provided an indication of both CMV infection and a matching HLA type.

The CDR3 is made up of 12 amino acids. V was trimmed by 3 bases and J by 7 bases, leaving 13 bases between them. Germline CDR1 SQVTM, CDR2 ANQGSEA. TCRdb fed the reads into MiXCR, producing one record per CDR3 protein. The data hold 250,000 or so distinct CDR3 sequences, with about 12% observed a single time. Overall study findings and caveats: Summed frequency of public TCR beta families distinguished CMV carriers with the relevant HLA. Across the ex vivo response, the dominant clonotypes were HLA-C-restricted CMV-specific TCR beta clonotypes.

Notes on this clonotype: Its antigen is currently unknown.

The rearrangement joins TRBV29-1 to TRBJ2-7; maybe TRBD2 (6 bases). This TCR was recovered from a human donor in good health (CMV status not recorded). Some clones in this sample may be carry-over from other donors' samples. Material: PBMCs. DNA of the CDR3: TGCAGCGTTGACGGGGGAGGAAAAGAGCAGTACTTC. This translates into CSVDGGGKEQYF.